This TCR beta chain originates from a study of blood T cell repertoires in COVID-19. Study summary: The analysed material was cDNA or gDNA that came from T cells, B-cell-depleted T cells, or PBMCs.

Only in-frame clones appear in the TCRdb table, and some are missing; sequencing was by immunoSEQ multiplex PCR. The table records more than 95,000 clones, 90% of them present only once. Germline-derived CDR1 and CDR2 are SGHNT and YENEEA. V was clipped by 2 bases and J by 4 bases, with 8 bases between them. This CDR3 contains 13 residues. The receptor comes from a man aged 55-75 years with acute or convalescent COVID-19. The chain uses TRBV11-3 and TRBJ1-1; D call uncertain. The sequencing input was peripheral blood. The CDR3 region has the DNA TGTGCCAGCAGCTTAAGAGCGAGCACTGAAGCTTTCTTT. Translating it yields CASSLRASTEAFF. Full variable domain (remainder filled in from reference TRBV11-3 and TRBJ1-1): EAGVVQSPRYKIIEKKQPVAFWCNPISGHNTLYWYLQNLGQGPELLIRYENEEAVDDSQLPKDRFSAERLKGVDSTLKIQPAELGDSAVYLCASSLRASTEAFFGQGTRLTVV.